The TCR beta chain under discussion was sequenced for a study of OX40 agonist ivuxolimab in advanced cancers. The protocol was immunoSEQ multiplex PCR, while the TCRdb copy is restricted to in-frame clones and leaves out a portion. The table includes some 70,000 clones, more than 70% detected once. Between the trimmed V and J ends, which lost 5 bases and 5 bases, there was a span of 10 bases. Germline V CDR1 and CDR2: SNHLY, FYNNEI. The CDR3 runs 13 residues. This sample comprised CD4+ or CD8+ T cells sorted from blood, obtained in a trial of the OX40 agonist ivuxolimab. This clonotype originated in an adult with an advanced solid tumor such as melanoma, head and neck, liver or kidney cancer. V is TRBV2 and J is TRBJ1-5; maybe TRBD1 (5 bases). CDR3 region: CASSFSGDQPQHF. In nucleotides, the CDR3 is TGTGCCAGCAGTTTTTCGGGGGATCAGCCCCAGCATTTT.